The T cell receptor beta chain described here comes from a study of shared clonotypes between healthy human individuals. Whole-study results and caveats: Non-shared clonotypes had lower generation probabilities than clonotypes shared by all four sorted-subset donors.

CDR3 size: 18 residues. The V gene lost 0 bases and the J gene lost 0 bases, with 17 bases spanning the gap. Germline V gene lookup returns CDR1 MGHRA and CDR2 YSYEKL. Remarks on this clone: Its target is unknown.

The CD8 memory fraction combined CD45RO+ cells with TemRA cells (CCR7-negative CD45RA+). Assay runs were performed at deep level. Using roughly 180 ng DNA, about 29,000 T cell genomes, the sorted-subset replicate PCRs were run. The assay was immunoSEQ multiplex PCR, and TCRdb's table has in-frame clones only and misses some. Of 600,000 to 750,000 clones in the sample, 80% to 95% were seen once. The chain joins TRBV4-1 to TRBJ1-1, with D possibly matching TRBD1 (6 bases). The clonotype comes from a man in his late teens or twenties in good health. Some clones in this sample may be carry-over from other donors' samples. Sequences were obtained from memory CD8+ T cells from PBMCs. Subset given: CD45RO+ cells pooled with CCR7-negative TemRA cells. The CDR3, as DNA: TGCGCCAGCAGCCAAGATATGGCCGGGGGCCCTATGAACACTGAAGCTTTCTTT. Translated, it gives CASSQDMAGGPMNTEAFF.